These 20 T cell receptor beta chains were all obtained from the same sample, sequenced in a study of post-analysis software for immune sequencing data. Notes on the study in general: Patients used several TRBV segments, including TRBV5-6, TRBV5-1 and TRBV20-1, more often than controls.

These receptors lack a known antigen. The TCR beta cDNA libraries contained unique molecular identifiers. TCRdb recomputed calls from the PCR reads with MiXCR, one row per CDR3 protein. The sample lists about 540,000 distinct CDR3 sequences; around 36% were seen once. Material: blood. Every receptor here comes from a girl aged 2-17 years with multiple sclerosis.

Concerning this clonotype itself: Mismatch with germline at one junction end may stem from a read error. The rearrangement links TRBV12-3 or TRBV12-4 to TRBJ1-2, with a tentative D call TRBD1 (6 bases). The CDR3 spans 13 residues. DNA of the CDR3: TGTTCCAGCAGTTCACAGGGAGGCTATGGCTACACCTTC. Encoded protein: CSSSSQGGYGYTF.

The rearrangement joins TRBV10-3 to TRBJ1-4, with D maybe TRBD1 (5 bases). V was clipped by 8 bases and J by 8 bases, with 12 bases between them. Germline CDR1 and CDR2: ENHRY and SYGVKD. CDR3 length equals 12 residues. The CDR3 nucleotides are TGTGCCATCTCTGGGACTCCGGAAAAACTGTTTTTT. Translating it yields CAISGTPEKLFF.

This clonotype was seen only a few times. The DNA of the CDR3 is TGCGCCAGCAGCACCTCCGGACAGGGGAACGGCTATGGCTACACCTTC. Its protein product is CASSTSGQGNGYGYTF. The gene calls are TRBV5-1 and TRBJ1-2, with 9 nucleotides matching TRBD1. CDR1 SGHRS and CDR2 YFSETQ come from the germline V gene. The CDR3 totals 16 residues. The ends lost 4 bases at V and 4 bases at J; junction bases unmatched: 11.

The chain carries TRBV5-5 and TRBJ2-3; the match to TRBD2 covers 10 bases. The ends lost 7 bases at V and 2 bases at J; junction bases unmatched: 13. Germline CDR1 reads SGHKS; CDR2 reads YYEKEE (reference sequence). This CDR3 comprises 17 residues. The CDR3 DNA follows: TGTGCCAGCGCCAGCGGGGGGGCGGTCTCCAACACAGATACGCAGTATTTT. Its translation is CASASGGAVSNTDTQYF.

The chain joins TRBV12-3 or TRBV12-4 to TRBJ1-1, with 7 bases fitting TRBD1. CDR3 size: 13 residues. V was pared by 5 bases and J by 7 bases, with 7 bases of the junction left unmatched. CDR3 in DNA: TGTGCCAGCAGTGCTCTATGGGACAGTGAAGCTTTCTTT. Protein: CASSALWDSEAFF.

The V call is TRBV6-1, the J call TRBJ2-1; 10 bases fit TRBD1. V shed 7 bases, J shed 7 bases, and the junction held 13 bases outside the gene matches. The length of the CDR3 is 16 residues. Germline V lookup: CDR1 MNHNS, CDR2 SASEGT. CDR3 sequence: CASTRPGQGRLNEQFF. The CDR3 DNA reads TGTGCCAGCACTCGCCCGGGACAGGGGCGTCTTAATGAGCAGTTCTTC.

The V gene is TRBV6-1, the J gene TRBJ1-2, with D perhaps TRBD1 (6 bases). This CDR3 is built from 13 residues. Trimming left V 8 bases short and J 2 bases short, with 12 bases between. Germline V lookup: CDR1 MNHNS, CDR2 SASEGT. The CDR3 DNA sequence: TGTGCCAGCGAATGGGACACCAACTATGGCTACACCTTC. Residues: CASEWDTNYGYTF.

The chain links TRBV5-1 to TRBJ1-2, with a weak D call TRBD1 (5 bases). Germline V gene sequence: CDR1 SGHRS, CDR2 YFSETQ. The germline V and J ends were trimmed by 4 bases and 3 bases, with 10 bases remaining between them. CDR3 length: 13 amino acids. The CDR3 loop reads CASSLDNDYGYTF. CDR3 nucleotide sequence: TGCGCCAGCAGCCTGGACAATGACTATGGCTACACCTTC.

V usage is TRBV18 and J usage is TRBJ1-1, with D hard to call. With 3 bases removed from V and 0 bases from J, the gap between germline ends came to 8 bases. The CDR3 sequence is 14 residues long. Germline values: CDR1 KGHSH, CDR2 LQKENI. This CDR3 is CASSPLEMNTEAFF. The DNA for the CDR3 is TGTGCCAGCTCACCGCTAGAAATGAACACTGAAGCTTTCTTT.

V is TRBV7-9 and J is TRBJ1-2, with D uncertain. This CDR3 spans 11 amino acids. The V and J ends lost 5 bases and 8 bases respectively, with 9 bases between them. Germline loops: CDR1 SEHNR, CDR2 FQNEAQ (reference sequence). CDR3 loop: CASSLLSGYTF. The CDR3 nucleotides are TGTGCCAGCAGCCTGCTAAGCGGCTACACCTTC.

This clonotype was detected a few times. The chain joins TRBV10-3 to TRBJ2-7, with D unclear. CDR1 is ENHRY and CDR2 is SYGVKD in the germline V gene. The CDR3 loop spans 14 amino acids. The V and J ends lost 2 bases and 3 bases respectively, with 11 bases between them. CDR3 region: CAISEPLANYEQYF. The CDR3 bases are TGTGCCATCAGTGAGCCTTTAGCAAACTACGAGCAGTACTTC.

The CDR3 nucleotides read TGTGCCACCAGCAGAGATGGACGGAGCGGATCAAACTATGGCTACACCTTC. This codes for CATSRDGRSGSNYGYTF. V gene TRBV15 combines with J gene TRBJ1-2; D unresolved. V was clipped by 0 bases and J by 2 bases, with 16 bases between them. The CDR3 extends over 17 amino acids. Germline V gene data show CDR1 as LNHNV and CDR2 as YYDKDF (reference sequence).

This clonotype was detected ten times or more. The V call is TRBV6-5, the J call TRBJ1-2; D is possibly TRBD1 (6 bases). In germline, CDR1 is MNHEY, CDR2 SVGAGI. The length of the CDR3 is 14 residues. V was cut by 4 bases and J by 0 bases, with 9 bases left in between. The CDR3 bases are TGTGCCAGCAGTTCCCGGACAGCTAACTATGGCTACACCTTC. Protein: CASSSRTANYGYTF.

DNA of the CDR3: TGTGCCAGCAGTTACTCAGGGGACATGAACACTGAAGCTTTCTTT. Translating it yields CASSYSGDMNTEAFF. The V call is TRBV6-6, the J call TRBJ1-1; TRBD1 is a possible D gene (6 bases). The CDR3 loop spans 15 amino acids. Germline CDR1 is MNHNY and CDR2 is SVGAGI (reference sequence). V was pared by 0 bases and J by 0 bases, with 8 bases between.

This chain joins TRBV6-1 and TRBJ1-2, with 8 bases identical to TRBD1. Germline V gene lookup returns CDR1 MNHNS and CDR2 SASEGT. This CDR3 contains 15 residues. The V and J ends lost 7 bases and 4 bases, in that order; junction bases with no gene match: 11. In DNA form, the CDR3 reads TGTGCCAGCACGACCCTTGGACAGGGCTTCTATGGCTACACCTTC. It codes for CASTTLGQGFYGYTF.

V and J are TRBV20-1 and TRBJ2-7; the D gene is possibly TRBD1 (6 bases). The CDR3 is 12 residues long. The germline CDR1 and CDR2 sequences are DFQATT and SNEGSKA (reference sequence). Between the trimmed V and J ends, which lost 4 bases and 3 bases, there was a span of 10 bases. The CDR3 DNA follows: TGCAGTGCTACAGACAGGAGCTACGAGCAGTACTTC. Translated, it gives CSATDRSYEQYF.

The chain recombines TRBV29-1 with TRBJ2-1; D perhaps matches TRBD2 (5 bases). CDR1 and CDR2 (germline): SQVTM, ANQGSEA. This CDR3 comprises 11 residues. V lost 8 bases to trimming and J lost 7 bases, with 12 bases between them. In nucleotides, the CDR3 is TGCAGCTCCACCCGAGGGAATGAGCAGTTCTTC. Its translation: CSSTRGNEQFF.

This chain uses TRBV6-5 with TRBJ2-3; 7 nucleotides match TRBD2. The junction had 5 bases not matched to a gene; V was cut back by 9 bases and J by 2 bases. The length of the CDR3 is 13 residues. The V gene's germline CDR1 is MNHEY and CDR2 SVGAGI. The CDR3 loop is CASKRGDTDTQYF. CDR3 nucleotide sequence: TGTGCCAGTAAGCGGGGTGACACAGATACGCAGTATTTT.

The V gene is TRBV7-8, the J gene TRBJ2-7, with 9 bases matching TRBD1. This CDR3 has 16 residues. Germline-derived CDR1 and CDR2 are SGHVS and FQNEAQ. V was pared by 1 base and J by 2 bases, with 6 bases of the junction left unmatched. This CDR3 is CASSLGGTGLPYEQYF. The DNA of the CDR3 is TGTGCCAGCAGCTTAGGGGGGACAGGGTTGCCCTACGAGCAGTACTTC.

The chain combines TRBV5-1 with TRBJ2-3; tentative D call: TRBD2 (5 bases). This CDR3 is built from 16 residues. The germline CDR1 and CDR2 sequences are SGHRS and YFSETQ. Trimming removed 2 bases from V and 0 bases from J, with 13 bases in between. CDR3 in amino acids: CASSLTRGTSTDTQYF. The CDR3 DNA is TGCGCCAGCAGCTTAACTCGGGGAACTAGCACAGATACGCAGTATTTT.